A selection of T cell receptor beta chains follows, all from one sample in a study of blood T cell repertoires in COVID-19. Here immunoSEQ multiplex PCR was the method, and the copy in TCRdb shows in-frame clones only, minus some. This table holds about 11,000 clones, around 89% found once. Sequencing input: peripheral blood. Every receptor here comes from a human donor in a cohort sampled during active COVID-19. The CDR3 runs from the conserved cysteine through the conserved F or W. The D gene is left open where the match is weak. Rows may omit the clone size; those that give it use once, few, many or a size class.

CDR3 DNA	CDR3 protein	V gene	J gene	D gene	clone size
TGTGCCAGCAGTTTATTGTTATCCTACGAGCAGTACTTC	CASSLLLSYEQYF	TRBV12-3/TRBV12-4	TRBJ2-7	.	.
TGTGCCAGCAGCACGGAGGGGAACGAGCAGTACTTC	CASSTEGNEQYF	TRBV7-9	TRBJ2-7	.	medium-sized
TGTGCCAGCAGCCTGGGACAGACCACATATGGCTACACCTTC	CASSLGQTTYGYTF	TRBV5-6	TRBJ1-2	TRBD1	few
TGTGCCACCCTACCGTGGGCGGGGTCCACAGATACGCAGTATTTT	CATLPWAGSTDTQYF	TRBV6-5	TRBJ2-3	.	.
TGTGCCAGCAGCCCCCACATCAACTATGGCTACACCTTC	CASSPHINYGYTF	TRBV9	TRBJ1-2	.	.
TGCAGCGTTGACGAAGGGACAGAGGATTCCCCACTCGAGCAGTACTTC	CSVDEGTEDSPLEQYF	TRBV29-1	TRBJ2-7	TRBD1	few
TGTGCCAGCGGGCAGGGGAGGGGTGAAAAACTGTTTTTT	CASGQGRGEKLFF	TRBV6-5	TRBJ1-4	.	.
TGTGCCAGCAGTTACTCCAGGGGGTGGGATGGCTACACCTTC	CASSYSRGWDGYTF	TRBV6-5	TRBJ1-2	TRBD1	few
TGTGCCAGCAGCGCCCGTGGCAGGGCCTATGGCTACACCTTC	CASSARGRAYGYTF	TRBV3-1/TRBV3-2	TRBJ1-2	.	.
TGTGCCAGCAGACGGACTAGCGACACCGGGGAGCTGTTTTTT	CASRRTSDTGELFF	TRBV11-2	TRBJ2-2	TRBD2	.
TGCGCCAGCAGCGCCCAGGGACTAGCGGGGGGCCCGGGGGAGACCCAGTACTTC	CASSAQGLAGGPGETQYF	TRBV5-1	TRBJ2-5	TRBD2	once
TGTGCCAGCAGATTGGACAGGGGGGTCTATGGCTACACCTTC	CASRLDRGVYGYTF	TRBV6-5	TRBJ1-2	TRBD1	.
TGTGCCAGCCAGGGACTAGCGGGGGGGCAGGATACGCAGTATTTT	CASQGLAGGQDTQYF	TRBV7-9	TRBJ2-3	TRBD2	once
TGTGCCAGCAGTTTAGGACAGCAATACGAGCAGTACTTC	CASSLGQQYEQYF	TRBV12-3/TRBV12-4	TRBJ2-7	.	.
TGTGCTAGCAGCTTACTGCCTAGCGGGGAGGATGAGCAGTTCTTC	CASSLLPSGEDEQFF	TRBV7-7	TRBJ2-1	TRBD2	.
TGTGCCAGCAGTTTAGGGGCCCAGTGGCAGGGAAATGAAAAACTGTTTTTT	CASSLGAQWQGNEKLFF	TRBV28	TRBJ1-4	.	.
TGTGCCACCAGCGGACAGGCCGGCACAGATACGCAGTATTTT	CATSGQAGTDTQYF	TRBV24-1	TRBJ2-3	TRBD1	.
TGTGCCAGCAGTTTAGGGCAGTTAACTGAAGCTTTCTTT	CASSLGQLTEAFF	TRBV12-3/TRBV12-4	TRBJ1-1	.	.
TGTGCCAGCAGCCAAGATTTTGCAGAAAACTATGGCTACACCTTC	CASSQDFAENYGYTF	TRBV3-1/TRBV3-2	TRBJ1-2	.	.
TGTGCCAGCAGTTGGCGGGCAGCCGGGGAGCAGTACTTC	CASSWRAAGEQYF	TRBV27	TRBJ2-7	.	.
TGTGCCAGCAGTGACAGGGCGGGAAGTTCACCCCTCCACTTT	CASSDRAGSSPLHF	TRBV2	TRBJ1-6	.	few
TGTGCCAGCAGTTTTCGGGACAACGAAGGCTACACCTTC	CASSFRDNEGYTF	TRBV27	TRBJ1-2	.	.
TGTGCCACCAGCAGAGATTTAGCCTCAGAATGGGACAGGGGGCTTAGCTATGGCTACACCTTC	CATSRDLASEWDRGLSYGYTF	TRBV15	TRBJ1-2	TRBD1	once
TGTGCCAGCAGCTTGGGACAGGGGGATGGCTACACCTTC	CASSLGQGDGYTF	TRBV7-2	TRBJ1-2	TRBD1	.
TGTGCCAGCAGCCAAACGGACAGGGTTCAGCAGTTCTTC	CASSQTDRVQQFF	TRBV3-1/TRBV3-2	TRBJ2-1	TRBD1	.
TGTGCCAGCAGTTTTTACGGCCCGACAGAAAAAAACATTCAGTACTTC	CASSFYGPTEKNIQYF	TRBV27	TRBJ2-4	.	once
TGTGCCACCAGCAGCGACCTCGACCTCGCGGGGTCCCAAGAGACCCAGTACTTC	CATSSDLDLAGSQETQYF	TRBV15	TRBJ2-5	.	once
TGTGCCAGCAGTGCACAGGGGCGCAATCAGCCCCAGCATTTT	CASSAQGRNQPQHF	TRBV2	TRBJ1-5	TRBD1	once
TGTGCCAGCAGTGAAAGACAGGGGACAGGAAACACCATATATTTT	CASSERQGTGNTIYF	TRBV6-1	TRBJ1-3	TRBD1	once
TGTGCCAGCTCCCCTAGCGGGGGCACAGATACGCAGTATTTT	CASSPSGGTDTQYF	TRBV18	TRBJ2-3	TRBD2	.